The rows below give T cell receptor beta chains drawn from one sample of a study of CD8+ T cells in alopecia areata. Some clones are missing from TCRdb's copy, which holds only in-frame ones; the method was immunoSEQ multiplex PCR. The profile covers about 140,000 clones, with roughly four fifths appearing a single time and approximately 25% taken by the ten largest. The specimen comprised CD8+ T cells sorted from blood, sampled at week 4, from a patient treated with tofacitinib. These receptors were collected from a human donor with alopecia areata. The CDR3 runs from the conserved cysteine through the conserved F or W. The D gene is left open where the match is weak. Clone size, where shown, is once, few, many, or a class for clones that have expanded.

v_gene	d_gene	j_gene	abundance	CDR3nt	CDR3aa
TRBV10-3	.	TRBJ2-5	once	TGTGCCATCAGTGCCCGCAGCGAGACCCAGTACTTC	CAISARSETQYF
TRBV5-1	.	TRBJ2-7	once	TGCGCCAGCAGCTTCGACAGCTCCTACGAGCAGTACTTC	CASSFDSSYEQYF
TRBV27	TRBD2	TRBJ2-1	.	TGTGCCAGCAGTTTAACGGGGAGGGGCAATGAGCAGTTCTTC	CASSLTGRGNEQFF
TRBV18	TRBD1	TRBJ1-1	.	TGTGCCAGCTCACCCGGGACAGGGGAGTGGAACACTGAAGCTTTCTTT	CASSPGTGEWNTEAFF
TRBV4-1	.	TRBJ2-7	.	TGCGCCAGCAGCCACGCAGCCTCGGACGAGCAGTACTTC	CASSHAASDEQYF
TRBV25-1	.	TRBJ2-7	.	TGTGCCAGCAGTGAATCAACAGACTTCTGGGGGGGCAACGAGCAGTACTTC	CASSESTDFWGGNEQYF
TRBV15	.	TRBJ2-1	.	TGTGCCACCAGCAGAGATCCCCTAGCCAATGAGCAGTTCTTC	CATSRDPLANEQFF
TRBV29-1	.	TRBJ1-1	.	TGCAGCGCTTGGACCGATGAAGCTTTCTTT	CSAWTDEAFF
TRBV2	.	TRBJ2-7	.	TGTGCCAGCAGTGATAGCCAGGCGCCCTACGAGCAGTACTTC	CASSDSQAPYEQYF
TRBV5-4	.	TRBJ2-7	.	TGTGCCAGCAGCCAGGGTAACTACGAGCAGTACTTC	CASSQGNYEQYF
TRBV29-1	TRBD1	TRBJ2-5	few	TGCAGCGTTGAAAGGAACAGGGGGCGACGGGAGACCCAGTACTTC	CSVERNRGRRETQYF
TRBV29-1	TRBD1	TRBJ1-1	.	TGCAGCGCCTCCGGGACAGCAAATTTGAACACTGAAGCTTTCTTT	CSASGTANLNTEAFF
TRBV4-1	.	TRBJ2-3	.	TGCGCCAGCAGCCAAGATCAAGGGTATCGTGCTACGCAGTATTTT	CASSQDQGYRATQYF
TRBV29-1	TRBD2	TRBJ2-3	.	TGCAGCGTACAAGTTGGGGGGGCAGATACGCAGTATTTT	CSVQVGGADTQYF
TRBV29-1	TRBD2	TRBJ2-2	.	TGCAGCGTTGGTAGCGGGGGGCCCGGGGAGCTGTTTTTT	CSVGSGGPGELFF
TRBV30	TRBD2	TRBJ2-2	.	TGTGCCTGGAGTCCGATCGGGGGGACCGGGGAGCTGTTTTTT	CAWSPIGGTGELFF
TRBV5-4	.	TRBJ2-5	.	TGTGCCAGCGTCTCTCTAGGGGGGGAGACCCAGTACTTC	CASVSLGGETQYF
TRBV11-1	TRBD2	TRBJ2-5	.	TGTGCCAGCAGCTCGTTTCATAGCGGGGGAGAGACCCAGTACTTC	CASSSFHSGGETQYF
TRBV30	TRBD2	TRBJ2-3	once	TGTGCCTGGACCTCTGGTGCGGGGGGGTCAGATACGCAGTATTTT	CAWTSGAGGSDTQYF
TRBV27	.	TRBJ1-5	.	TGTGCCAGCAGTTTGGGTAGCAATCAGCCCCAGCATTTT	CASSLGSNQPQHF
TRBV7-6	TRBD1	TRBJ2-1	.	TGTGCCAGCAGCACAGGGGGGCAGCAGTTCTTC	CASSTGGQQFF
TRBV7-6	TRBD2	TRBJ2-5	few	TGTGCCAGCAGCCAGGGTACTAGCGGGTACCAAGAGACCCAGTACTTC	CASSQGTSGYQETQYF
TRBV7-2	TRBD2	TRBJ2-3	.	TGTGCCAGCAGCTTAGACCCGCGGGGGAGCACAGATACGCAGTATTTT	CASSLDPRGSTDTQYF
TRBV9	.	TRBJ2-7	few	TGTGCCAGCAGCGTAGGGGGCCTAAACTACGAGCAGTACTTC	CASSVGGLNYEQYF
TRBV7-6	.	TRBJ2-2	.	TGTGCCAGCAGCTTTCGGGCAGCGAACACCGGGGAGCTGTTTTTT	CASSFRAANTGELFF
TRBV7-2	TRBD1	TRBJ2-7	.	TGTGCCAGCAGCAGACGGACAGGGCACGAGCAGTACTTC	CASSRRTGHEQYF
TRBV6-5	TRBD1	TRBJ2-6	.	TGTGCCAGCAGTTACCAGGGGGCTTCGGGGGCCAACGTCCTGACTTTC	CASSYQGASGANVLTF
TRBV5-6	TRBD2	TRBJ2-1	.	TGTGCCAGCAGCAATACCGGGACTAGCGGGGGAAGGGGCAATGAGCAGTTCTTC	CASSNTGTSGGRGNEQFF
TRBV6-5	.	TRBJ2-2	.	TGTGCCAGCAGTCACGACTCTTACACCGGGGAGCTGTTTTTT	CASSHDSYTGELFF
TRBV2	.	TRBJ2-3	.	TGTGCCAGCAGTGAAGAGGCTAGTATCACAGATACGCAGTATTTT	CASSEEASITDTQYF
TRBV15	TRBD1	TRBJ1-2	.	TGTGCCACCAGCAGAGATTTAGGACAGGGTGCTAACTATGGCTACACCTTC	CATSRDLGQGANYGYTF
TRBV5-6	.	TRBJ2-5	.	TGTGCCAGCAGCTCGGACTCCCTGGAGCAGTACTTC	CASSSDSLEQYF
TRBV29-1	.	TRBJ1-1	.	TGCAGCGTTGGGACAGATGAAGAAAACACTGAAGCTTTCTTT	CSVGTDEENTEAFF
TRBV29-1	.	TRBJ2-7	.	TGCAGCGTCCTGGGTGGGGCCCCAATAACCTACGAGCAGTACTTC	CSVLGGAPITYEQYF
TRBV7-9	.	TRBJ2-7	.	TGTGCCAGCAGCCCCCGAACGTCTTACGAGCAGTACTTC	CASSPRTSYEQYF
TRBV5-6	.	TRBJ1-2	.	TGTGCCAGCAGCTTGGGCACGGCCCCTGGATTCTATGGCTACACCTTC	CASSLGTAPGFYGYTF
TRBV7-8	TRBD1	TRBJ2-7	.	TGTGCCAGCAGCTTAAGGATGGTGCGACAGGGATCATACGAGCAGTACTTC	CASSLRMVRQGSYEQYF
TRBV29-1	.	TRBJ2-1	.	TGCAGCGTTGAAGGGGTGGAAGGACAGAACTCCTACAATGAGCAGTTCTTC	CSVEGVEGQNSYNEQFF
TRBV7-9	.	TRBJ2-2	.	TGTGCCAGCAGCTTAGGACGGGGGGCCCTCACCGGGGAGCTGTTTTTT	CASSLGRGALTGELFF
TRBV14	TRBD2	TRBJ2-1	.	TGTGCCAGCAGCCGTCACCGGGAGGCCGCCTACAATGAGCAGTTCTTC	CASSRHREAAYNEQFF
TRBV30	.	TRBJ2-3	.	TGTGCCTGGAGCCCGGGGGCCGGCACAGATACGCAGTATTTT	CAWSPGAGTDTQYF
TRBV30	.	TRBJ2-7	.	TGTGCCTGCGAGACCCCTCCTGTGCAGTACTTC	CACETPPVQYF
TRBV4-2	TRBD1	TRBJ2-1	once	TGTGCCAGCAGCCAGGAAACAGGGGATGAGCAGTTCTTC	CASSQETGDEQFF
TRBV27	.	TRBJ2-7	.	TGTGCCAGCACCCCGTACGGGGGGCAAGGTAACGAGCAGTACTTC	CASTPYGGQGNEQYF
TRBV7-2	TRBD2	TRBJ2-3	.	TGTGCCAGCAGCGTTCCGACTAGCGGGGGGCACACAGATACGCAGTATTTT	CASSVPTSGGHTDTQYF
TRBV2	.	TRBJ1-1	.	TGTGCCAGCAGTGAAGCGCTAGGATTCTGGACTGAAGCTTTCTTT	CASSEALGFWTEAFF
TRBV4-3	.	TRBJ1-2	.	TGCGCCAGCAGCTATACGACCGAACTTTACTATGGCTACACCTTC	CASSYTTELYYGYTF